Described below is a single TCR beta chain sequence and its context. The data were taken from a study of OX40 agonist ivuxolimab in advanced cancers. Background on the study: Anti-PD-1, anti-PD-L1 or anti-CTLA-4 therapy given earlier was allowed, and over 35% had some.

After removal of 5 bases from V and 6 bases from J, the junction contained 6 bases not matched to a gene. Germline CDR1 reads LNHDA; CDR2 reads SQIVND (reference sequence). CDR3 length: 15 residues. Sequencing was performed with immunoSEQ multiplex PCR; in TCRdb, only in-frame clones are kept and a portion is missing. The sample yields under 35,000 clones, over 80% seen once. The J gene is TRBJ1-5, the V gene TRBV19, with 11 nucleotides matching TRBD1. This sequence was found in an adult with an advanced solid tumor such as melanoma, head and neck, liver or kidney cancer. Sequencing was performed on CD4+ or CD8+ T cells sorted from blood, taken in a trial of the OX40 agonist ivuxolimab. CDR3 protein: CASSVDRGQGQPQHF. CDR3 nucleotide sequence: TGTGCCAGTAGTGTGGACAGGGGGCAGGGTCAGCCCCAGCATTTT. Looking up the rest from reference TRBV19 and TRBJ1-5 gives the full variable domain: DGGITQSPKYLFRKEGQNVTLSCEQNLNHDAMYWYRQDPGQGLRLIYYSQIVNDFQKGDIAEGYSVSREKKESFPLTVTSAQKNPTAFYLCASSVDRGQGQPQHFGDGTRLSIL.